This T cell receptor (beta chain) emerged from a study of blood T cell repertoires in COVID-19 (TCRdb year 2020). Notes on the research overall: Collaborator samples came from the United States, Italy and Spain and covered acute and convalescent phases of COVID-19. The material from the prospective study consisted of cDNA or gDNA derived from T cells, B-cell-depleted T cells, or PBMCs. Subjects who had been exposed to COVID-19, were actively infected with it, or had recovered from it provided the deeply sampled blood TCRbeta repertoires that made up the dataset. The repertoires were made available in a free public database intended to serve as a resource for research on the immune response to SARS-CoV-2. The samples were drawn from two sources: the first 160 participants of the ongoing ImmuneRACE study, and 1,254 subjects contributed by 6 global collaborators. Nearly every sample came with metadata listing a de-identified subject ID, COVID-19 status, age in years and sex. Where available, HLA class I and class II types were taken from metadata supplied by the sample provider and were not determined by assay-based typing.

As for this clone: Its antigen remains unidentified. Qualities for individual bases were not recorded, and no much larger clone is one base off.

In the prospective study, participants were roughly 18 to 100 years old, resided in about 25 geographic areas of the United States, and were enrolled through a virtual design. In the prospective study, cohorts were assigned on the basis of participant-reported clinical history obtained from a screening survey and a study questionnaire. Exposed participants had been in contact with someone with a PCR-confirmed or clinician-diagnosed COVID-19 case within 2 weeks of study entry. In the prospective study, whole blood, serum and a nasopharyngeal or oropharyngeal swab were collected from each participant by mobile phlebotomists. Additional blood draws and questionnaires over an approximately 2-month period could optionally be provided by prospective study participants. Blood samples from the prospective study were shipped frozen or at room temperature prior to DNA extraction. On the study overall, not on this receptor specifically: Clinical and demographic metadata were provided uncurated, with the amount varying by source and participant.

Via the germline V gene, CDR1 is MNHEY and CDR2 SVGAGI. Trimming at the junction amounts to 10 bases on V and 6 bases on J, and the germline ends lie 13 bases apart. Spanning cysteine to phenylalanine, the CDR3 consists of 11 amino acids. The only DNA kept is the CDR3, 33 bases in frame from the first base. The immunoSEQ Assay, a bias-controlled multiplex PCR, was used to amplify TCRbeta CDR3 regions from genomic DNA. On the study's bioinformatics: Within the assay, amplification of reference gene primers was used to estimate how many nucleated cells each sample contained. Sequence reads were collapsed and filtered to measure the absolute abundance of every unique TCRbeta CDR3 rearrangement. For each sample, productive Simpson clonality was calculated by taking the square root of Simpson's diversity index across productive rearrangements. Drawn from immuneACCESS, this table holds only the in-frame rearrangements with V and J called that TCRdb kept. Clones are partly lost; checked studies trace under half to an unresolved V gene and leave the rest unexplained. Clonal size and the V and J genes are those of that table, whereas D and trimming came from the DNA. Here the sample has roughly 240,000 clones; roughly 80% occur a single time. The ten largest account for about 3.6% of the sample.

Material: PBMCs or T cells enriched from blood (not recorded which). The rearrangement joined TRBV6-5 to TRBJ2-7; TRBD2 could be the D gene, as 6 bases match. The source of this sequence is a woman aged 40 to 55 who had been exposed to COVID-19. CDR3 loop: CAIGGPLEQYF. The nucleotides are TGTGCCATTGGAGGGCCCCTCGAGCAGTACTTC.